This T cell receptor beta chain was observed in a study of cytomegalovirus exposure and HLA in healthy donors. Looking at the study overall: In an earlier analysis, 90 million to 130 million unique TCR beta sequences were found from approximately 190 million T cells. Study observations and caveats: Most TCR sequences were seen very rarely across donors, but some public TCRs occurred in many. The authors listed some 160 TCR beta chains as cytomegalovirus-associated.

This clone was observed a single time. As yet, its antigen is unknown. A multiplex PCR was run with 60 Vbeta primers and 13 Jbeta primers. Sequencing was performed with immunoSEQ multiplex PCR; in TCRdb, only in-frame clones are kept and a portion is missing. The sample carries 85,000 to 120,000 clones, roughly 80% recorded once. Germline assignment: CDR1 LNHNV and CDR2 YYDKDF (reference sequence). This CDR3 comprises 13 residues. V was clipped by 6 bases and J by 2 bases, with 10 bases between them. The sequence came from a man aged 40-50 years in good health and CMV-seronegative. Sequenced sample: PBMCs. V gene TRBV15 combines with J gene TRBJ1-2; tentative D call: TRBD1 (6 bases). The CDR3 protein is CATRSQGNYGYTF. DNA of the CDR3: TGTGCCACCAGGTCACAGGGAAACTATGGCTACACCTTC. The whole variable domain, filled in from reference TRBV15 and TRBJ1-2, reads DAMVIQNPRYQVTQFGKPVTLSCSQTLNHNVMYWYQQKSSQAPKLLFHYYDKDFNNEADTPDNFQSRRPNTSFCFLDIRSPGLGDTAMYLCATRSQGNYGYTFGSGTRLTVV.